The 15 T cell receptor beta chains in this list originate from one sample, sequenced in a study of blood T cell repertoires in COVID-19. Libraries were prepared by immunoSEQ multiplex PCR; TCRdb keeps only in-frame clonotypes and omits some of them. The sample has about 340,000 clones; around nine tenths are singletons. Sequenced material: peripheral blood. All receptors come from a woman aged 70-85 years with COVID-19, enrolled during active disease.

This clone showed up just once. CDR3 amino acids: CASSLDPGTDTQYF. CDR3 nucleotides: TGTGCCAGCAGCCTAGACCCGGGTACAGATACGCAGTATTTT. The chain combines TRBV7-2 with TRBJ2-3; no definite D call. Germline V CDR1 and CDR2: SGHTA, FQGNSA. This CDR3 is 14 amino acids long. Deletions cut 5 bases from V and 3 bases from J, with 12 bases between.

Regarding this clone: Other nucleotide sequences in the sample specify the same CDR3. The rearrangement links TRBV7-9 to TRBJ2-7; tentatively, D is TRBD2 (5 bases). V gave up 5 bases and J gave up 7 bases, with 12 bases separating them. The CDR3 runs to 12 residues. The germline V gene encodes CDR1 SEHNR and CDR2 FQNEAQ (reference sequence). CDR3 sequence reads: CASSPGLREQYF. CDR3 bases: TGTGCCAGCAGCCCTGGACTGAGGGAGCAGTACTTC.

This clone was seen only once. Here the CDR3 reads CASSSPGQGAFGYTF. The CDR3 DNA reads as TGTGCCAGCAGCTCACCGGGACAGGGGGCTTTTGGCTACACCTTC. The chain uses TRBV13 and TRBJ1-2; 12 bases map to TRBD1. This CDR3 has 15 residues. Germline assignment: CDR1 PRHDT and CDR2 FYEKMQ (reference sequence). The V and J ends lost 4 bases and 7 bases, in that order; junction bases with no gene match: 7.

On this clone: This same CDR3 is encoded by further DNA sequences in the sample. The V gene is TRBV12-5, the J gene TRBJ1-3, with TRBD1 as a possible D gene (5 bases). V lost 4 bases and J 1 base, leaving 8 bases between the germline ends. CDR1 and CDR2 from the germline V gene are LGHNT and FRNRAP. The CDR3 runs to 14 residues. Here the CDR3 reads CASGSSGSGNTIYF. CDR3 bases: TGTGCTAGTGGTTCCTCAGGGTCTGGAAACACCATATATTTT.

This chain connects TRBV6-1 to TRBJ1-4; D is unclear. CDR1 MNHNS and CDR2 SASEGT come from the germline V gene. Trimming stripped 2 bases from V and 6 bases from J, with 10 bases between. This CDR3 contains 14 residues. The CDR3 coding sequence is TGTGCCAGCAGTGAACGGGGTCCTGATGAAAAACTGTTTTTT. Its translation is CASSERGPDEKLFF.

This clone is a singleton in its sample. This rearrangement joins TRBV6-6 to TRBJ2-7; 8 positions match TRBD1. The V segment lost 2 bases and the J segment 0 bases; nucleotides outside the gene matches: 6. The CDR3 sequence is 16 residues long. Germline V gene data show CDR1 as MNHNY and CDR2 as SVGAGI (reference sequence). This CDR3 reads CASSYARGQNSYEQYF. CDR3 in DNA: TGTGCCAGCAGTTACGCCAGGGGGCAGAACTCCTACGAGCAGTACTTC.

This chain connects TRBV5-8 to TRBJ1-1, with TRBD1 identical over 11 bases. V was clipped by 1 base and J by 7 bases; unmatched bases: 9. The CDR3 runs 16 residues. Germline V gene sequence: CDR1 SGHTS, CDR2 YDEGEE. The CDR3 nucleotides read TGTGCCAGCAGCTTGACCAATGGACAGGGGGCAGGTGAAGCTTTCTTT. It codes for CASSLTNGQGAGEAFF.

The chain recombines TRBV5-4 with TRBJ1-2, with D hard to call. Trimming took 7 bases from V and 8 from J, leaving 15 bases between them. Germline V CDR1 and CDR2: SGHNT, YYREEE (reference sequence). The CDR3 runs to 12 residues. As DNA, the CDR3 is TGTGCCAGCGAGGTGCCCAATGCGGGCTACACCTTC. Amino acid sequence: CASEVPNAGYTF. Drawing the rest from reference TRBV5-4 and TRBJ1-2, the complete variable domain is ETGVTQSPTHLIKTRGQQVTLRCSSQSGHNTVSWYQQALGQGPQFIFQYYREEENGRGNFPPRFSGLQFPNYSSELNVNALELDDSALYLCASEVPNAGYTFGSGTRLTVV.

The chain links TRBV23-1 to TRBJ1-6, with D possibly being TRBD1 (5 bases). TRBV23-1 counts as an open reading frame of uncertain function. This CDR3 comprises 16 residues. Trimming shortened V by 2 bases and J by 6 bases, and 14 bases separated the two germline ends. The CDR3 DNA is TGCGCCAGCAGTCAAACCAGGGCCTACACTAATTCACCCCTCCACTTT. It encodes CASSQTRAYTNSPLHF.

V gene TRBV6-6 combines with J gene TRBJ2-5, with D possibly TRBD1 on 6 matching bases. The CDR3 length is 17 residues. Germline CDR1 MNHNY, CDR2 SVGAGI (reference sequence). The germline V and J ends were trimmed by 5 bases and 5 bases, with 24 bases remaining between them. CDR3 in DNA: TGTGCCAGCAGTCGCCTCACTGTGACAGGTTTTCGGGAGACCCAGTACTTC. As protein: CASSRLTVTGFRETQYF.

This clone was counted once. The chain is built from TRBV10-3 and TRBJ1-6; D perhaps matches TRBD1 (6 bases). Germline V CDR1 and CDR2: ENHRY, SYGVKD. V dropped 8 bases and J dropped 6 bases, with 14 bases sitting between them. The CDR3 is 14 residues long. CDR3 in DNA: TGTGCCATCGCGGACAGCCTACTTAATTCACCCCTCCACTTT. Amino acids: CAIADSLLNSPLHF.

V gene TRBV7-9 combines with J gene TRBJ2-7, with TRBD2 matching 10 bases. Germline assignment: CDR1 SEHNR and CDR2 FQNEAQ (reference sequence). J gave up 6 bases and V 2 bases, and 1 base lay outside the gene matches. This CDR3 comprises 13 residues. The CDR3 DNA sequence: TGTGCCAGCAGCTTACTAGCGGGGGCCGAGCAGTACTTC. Amino acid sequence: CASSLLAGAEQYF.

The chain carries TRBV6-1 and TRBJ1-5; maybe TRBD1 (5 bases). The ends were cut back, 0 bases at V and 1 base at J, with 13 bases in the middle. From germline, CDR1 is MNHNS and CDR2 SASEGT. The CDR3 loop spans 17 amino acids. The CDR3 DNA reads as TGTGCCAGCAGTGAAGCTGCGGGGGGTTCGAGCAATCAGCCCCAGCATTTT. Translation gives CASSEAAGGSSNQPQHF.

The chain employs TRBV28 and TRBJ1-2; D gene uncertain. This CDR3 contains 13 residues. Germline CDR1 MDHEN, CDR2 SYDVKM. Trimming removed 3 bases at V and 2 bases at J, with 7 bases between. Written as DNA, the CDR3 is TGTGCCAGCAGTTTTGCGGTCAACTATGGCTACACCTTC. Its translation: CASSFAVNYGYTF.

Only a few counts were recorded for this clone. The chain recombines TRBV2 with TRBJ2-2, with 8 nucleotides matching TRBD1. V shed 5 bases, J shed 5 bases, and the junction held 7 bases outside the gene matches. This CDR3 contains 15 residues. Germline CDR1 and CDR2: SNHLY and FYNNEI. The CDR3 region is CASSIRQGQTGELFF. CDR3 DNA: TGTGCCAGCAGTATACGACAGGGGCAAACCGGGGAGCTGTTTTTT.